This T cell receptor (beta chain) originates from a study of blood T cell repertoires in COVID-19. Study information: Samples of COVID-19 (acute and convalescent) were obtained from the United States, Italy and Spain.

Source study methods: How many nucleated cells were present was estimated from reference gene primer amplification. The repertoire was sequenced with immunoSEQ multiplex PCR; TCRdb's copy has only in-frame clones and lacks some. V and J calls and clone size are given by that table; D and trimming were obtained from the DNA. This sample has 65,000 to 75,000 clones, with roughly 80% found just once. V lost 4 bases to trimming and J lost 0 bases, with 9 bases between them. This CDR3 comprises 14 residues. CDR1 is SNHLY and CDR2 is FYNNEI in the germline V gene. Sequencing used peripheral blood. V is TRBV2 and J is TRBJ1-1; no clear D. The clonotype originates from a woman of 80 years or more with acute or convalescent COVID-19. CDR3 nucleotide sequence: TGTGCCAGCAGTGGATGGGGAGTGAACACTGAAGCTTTCTTT. It is translated as CASSGWGVNTEAFF.